Listed below are T cell receptor beta chains from one sample, sequenced in a study of T cell responses to AZD1222 COVID-19 vaccine. Sequenced by immunoSEQ multiplex PCR; TCRdb stores in-frame clones only, minus some. The sample comprises roughly 180,000 clones, 85% to 95% of which are singletons, and roughly 2% rests with the top ten. This material consisted of peripheral blood, taken 28 days after the second AZD1222 dose. The receptor set was obtained from an adult who received the AZD1222 COVID-19 vaccine. CDR3s include the opening cysteine and the closing phenylalanine or tryptophan. The D gene is left open where the match is weak. Some rows have no size entry. The others give once, few or many, or a class for an expanded clone.

abundance: once; v_gene: TRBV7-8; j_gene: TRBJ1-1; d_gene: .; CDR3nt: TGTGCCAGCAGCTTAGCCCCGGGGGGGGTCACTGAAGCTTTCTTT; CDR3aa: CASSLAPGGVTEAFF
abundance: .; v_gene: TRBV4-2; j_gene: TRBJ2-2; d_gene: .; CDR3nt: TGTGCCAGCAGCCAAGACGTTCGGGGGAGCCACCAGATCGGGGAGCTGTTTTTT; CDR3aa: CASSQDVRGSHQIGELFF
abundance: once; v_gene: TRBV5-8; j_gene: TRBJ2-5; d_gene: TRBD2; CDR3nt: TGTGCCAGCACCAAAGGGGAGGGGAGGGCCTACCAAGAGACCCAGTACTTC; CDR3aa: CASTKGEGRAYQETQYF
abundance: .; v_gene: TRBV3-1/TRBV3-2; j_gene: TRBJ2-5; d_gene: TRBD2; CDR3nt: TGTGCCAGCAGCCAAGGGGCTAGCGGGGGGGGTCAAGAGACCCAGTACTTC; CDR3aa: CASSQGASGGGQETQYF
abundance: .; v_gene: TRBV12-1; j_gene: TRBJ2-3; d_gene: .; CDR3nt: TGTGCCAGCAGCTCCGCCGACAGCCCTAGCACAGATACGCAGTATTTT; CDR3aa: CASSSADSPSTDTQYF
abundance: .; v_gene: TRBV4-2; j_gene: TRBJ2-7; d_gene: TRBD2; CDR3nt: TGTGCCAGCAGCCCACTAGCGGGGCTCTCCTACGAGCAGTACTTC; CDR3aa: CASSPLAGLSYEQYF
abundance: .; v_gene: TRBV24-1; j_gene: TRBJ1-1; d_gene: TRBD1; CDR3nt: TGTGCCACCAGTGGATCTTCAGGGGGAGGTGAAGCTTTCTTT; CDR3aa: CATSGSSGGGEAFF
abundance: .; v_gene: TRBV7-2; j_gene: TRBJ1-2; d_gene: TRBD1; CDR3nt: TGTGCCAGCAGCCTCCCGACAGGGATTAACTATGGCTACACCTTC; CDR3aa: CASSLPTGINYGYTF
abundance: .; v_gene: TRBV15; j_gene: TRBJ1-4; d_gene: .; CDR3nt: TGTGCCACCAGCAGAGGTGGTCCAAATGAAAAACTGTTTTTT; CDR3aa: CATSRGGPNEKLFF
abundance: .; v_gene: TRBV5-1; j_gene: TRBJ1-1; d_gene: TRBD1; CDR3nt: TGCGCCAGCAGCGAATCGGGACAGGAAGTACAGGCTTTCTTT; CDR3aa: CASSESGQEVQAFF
abundance: .; v_gene: TRBV7-2; j_gene: TRBJ2-7; d_gene: TRBD1; CDR3nt: TGTGCCAGCAGCTGGAAGCCGGGACAGGGGGCCTACGAGCAGTACTTC; CDR3aa: CASSWKPGQGAYEQYF
abundance: .; v_gene: TRBV18; j_gene: TRBJ2-1; d_gene: TRBD1; CDR3nt: TGTGCCAGCTCACCGACGACAGGGGGCAATGAGCAGTTCTTC; CDR3aa: CASSPTTGGNEQFF
abundance: .; v_gene: TRBV6-1; j_gene: TRBJ1-6; d_gene: TRBD1; CDR3nt: TGTGCCAGCAGTGAATTCGCCGGGACAGGGGATTCACCCCTCCACTTT; CDR3aa: CASSEFAGTGDSPLHF
abundance: .; v_gene: TRBV6-2/TRBV6-3; j_gene: TRBJ2-5; d_gene: TRBD1; CDR3nt: TGTGCCAGCAGTTACTCGGCAGGGGGTTGGCAAGAGACCCAGTACTTC; CDR3aa: CASSYSAGGWQETQYF
abundance: .; v_gene: TRBV7-3; j_gene: TRBJ2-2; d_gene: .; CDR3nt: TGTGCCAGCAGCTTACAGAGTTACACCGGGGAGCTGTTTTTT; CDR3aa: CASSLQSYTGELFF
abundance: .; v_gene: TRBV11-3; j_gene: TRBJ1-1; d_gene: .; CDR3nt: TGTGCCAGCAGCCTAGGGATGGGCACTGAAGCTTTCTTT; CDR3aa: CASSLGMGTEAFF
abundance: .; v_gene: TRBV10-3; j_gene: TRBJ1-2; d_gene: .; CDR3nt: TGTGCCACCCACCCCGGCCATAACTATGGCTACACCTTC; CDR3aa: CATHPGHNYGYTF
abundance: .; v_gene: TRBV18; j_gene: TRBJ2-3; d_gene: .; CDR3nt: TGTGCCAGCTCTGCCCTTCAGGCGGCGGGCACAGATACGCAGTATTTT; CDR3aa: CASSALQAAGTDTQYF
abundance: .; v_gene: TRBV19; j_gene: TRBJ1-1; d_gene: TRBD1; CDR3nt: TGTGCCAGTAGTTCCCTGACAGGGGCGAACACTGAAGCTTTCTTT; CDR3aa: CASSSLTGANTEAFF
abundance: .; v_gene: TRBV7-2; j_gene: TRBJ2-2; d_gene: .; CDR3nt: TGTGCCAGCAGCTCCGGACAGTACGGCGGGGAGCTGTTTTTT; CDR3aa: CASSSGQYGGELFF
abundance: .; v_gene: TRBV12-3/TRBV12-4; j_gene: TRBJ2-3; d_gene: .; CDR3nt: TGTGCCAGCAGTTTAGGAGATACGCAGTATTTT; CDR3aa: CASSLGDTQYF
abundance: .; v_gene: TRBV7-3; j_gene: TRBJ2-5; d_gene: .; CDR3nt: TGTGCCAGCAGCTTAGGGGGGACCCAAGAGACCCAGTACTTC; CDR3aa: CASSLGGTQETQYF
abundance: .; v_gene: TRBV3-1/TRBV3-2; j_gene: TRBJ1-5; d_gene: .; CDR3nt: TGTGCCAGCAGCCATTTACCTAGCAATCAGCCCCAGCATTTT; CDR3aa: CASSHLPSNQPQHF
abundance: .; v_gene: TRBV15; j_gene: TRBJ2-2; d_gene: .; CDR3nt: TGTGCCACCAGCAACAACCCCGAGGGGGAGCTGTTTTTT; CDR3aa: CATSNNPEGELFF
abundance: .; v_gene: TRBV6-5; j_gene: TRBJ2-7; d_gene: .; CDR3nt: TGTGCCAGCAGCTCGAGCGGACCCTACGAGCAGTACTTC; CDR3aa: CASSSSGPYEQYF
abundance: .; v_gene: TRBV19; j_gene: TRBJ2-7; d_gene: .; CDR3nt: TGTGCCAGTAAGTTCAGCCGGAACTCCGACGAGCAGTACTTC; CDR3aa: CASKFSRNSDEQYF
abundance: .; v_gene: TRBV19; j_gene: TRBJ2-7; d_gene: TRBD1; CDR3nt: TGTGCCAGTAGGGGGACAGGGGGCTCCTACGAGCAGTACTTC; CDR3aa: CASRGTGGSYEQYF
abundance: .; v_gene: TRBV27; j_gene: TRBJ1-3; d_gene: .; CDR3nt: TGTGCCAGCAGTCCGACACCCTTCCCTACTGGAAACACCATATATTTT; CDR3aa: CASSPTPFPTGNTIYF
abundance: .; v_gene: TRBV5-1; j_gene: TRBJ2-3; d_gene: TRBD2; CDR3nt: TGCGCCAGCAGCTCGGGGACTAGTTGGGGCAGCACAGATACGCAGTATTTT; CDR3aa: CASSSGTSWGSTDTQYF
abundance: .; v_gene: TRBV3-1/TRBV3-2; j_gene: TRBJ1-4; d_gene: TRBD1; CDR3nt: TGTGCCAGCAGCCGGGACAGGGATGAAAAACTGTTTTTT; CDR3aa: CASSRDRDEKLFF
abundance: .; v_gene: TRBV7-2; j_gene: TRBJ2-5; d_gene: TRBD1; CDR3nt: TGTGCCAGCAGCTTAGGGCGGGACAGGGGAGAGACCCAGTACTTC; CDR3aa: CASSLGRDRGETQYF
abundance: .; v_gene: TRBV30; j_gene: TRBJ2-1; d_gene: .; CDR3nt: TGTGCCTGGGACAGCTACAATGAGCAGTTCTTC; CDR3aa: CAWDSYNEQFF
abundance: .; v_gene: TRBV7-6; j_gene: TRBJ1-3; d_gene: TRBD1; CDR3nt: TGTGCCAGCAGCTACGAACAGGGGTCCGGAAACACCATATATTTT; CDR3aa: CASSYEQGSGNTIYF
abundance: .; v_gene: TRBV9; j_gene: TRBJ2-7; d_gene: TRBD2; CDR3nt: TGTGCCAGCAGCGCCTATAGCGGGAGGGCTGTGGACGAGCAGTACTTC; CDR3aa: CASSAYSGRAVDEQYF
abundance: .; v_gene: TRBV20-1; j_gene: TRBJ1-2; d_gene: .; CDR3nt: TGCAGTGCCAGTGGGCAGGGTCGAGGCTACACCTTC; CDR3aa: CSASGQGRGYTF
abundance: .; v_gene: TRBV29-1; j_gene: TRBJ1-1; d_gene: .; CDR3nt: TGCACCCGCGGGCCTCGGGTCACTGAAGCTTTCTTT; CDR3aa: CTRGPRVTEAFF
abundance: .; v_gene: TRBV2; j_gene: TRBJ1-1; d_gene: .; CDR3nt: TGTGCCAGCACCGAAAGGTCTGGGGCGATCACTGAAGCTTTCTTT; CDR3aa: CASTERSGAITEAFF
abundance: .; v_gene: TRBV6-5; j_gene: TRBJ2-7; d_gene: TRBD1; CDR3nt: TGTGCCAGCAGTCCAACAGGGGGCGCGTACGAGCAGTACTTC; CDR3aa: CASSPTGGAYEQYF
abundance: .; v_gene: TRBV7-9; j_gene: TRBJ1-4; d_gene: .; CDR3nt: TGTGCCAGCAGCCCCGGGGCCGAGGGAACCTTTTTT; CDR3aa: CASSPGAEGTFF
abundance: .; v_gene: TRBV11-2; j_gene: TRBJ2-2; d_gene: TRBD2; CDR3nt: TGTGCCAGCAGCTTAGATAACCGGGGGGAGCGCAACACCGGGGAGCTGTTTTTT; CDR3aa: CASSLDNRGERNTGELFF
abundance: .; v_gene: TRBV23-1; j_gene: TRBJ1-5; d_gene: .; CDR3nt: TGCGCCAGCAGTCAACCGGGACGGCGACTCAATCAGCCCCAGCATTTT; CDR3aa: CASSQPGRRLNQPQHF
abundance: .; v_gene: TRBV11-2; j_gene: TRBJ2-1; d_gene: .; CDR3nt: TGTGCCAGCAGCTTAGGGGCGGGACAGAACAATGAGCAGTTCTTC; CDR3aa: CASSLGAGQNNEQFF
abundance: .; v_gene: TRBV27; j_gene: TRBJ1-2; d_gene: .; CDR3nt: TGTGCCAGCAGCTACTCAGACGGGCGGTATGGCTACACCTTC; CDR3aa: CASSYSDGRYGYTF
abundance: .; v_gene: TRBV18; j_gene: TRBJ2-1; d_gene: TRBD1; CDR3nt: TGTGCCAGCTCACCATTAGGACAGGGGGCCCTCAATGAGCAGTTCTTC; CDR3aa: CASSPLGQGALNEQFF
abundance: .; v_gene: TRBV5-5; j_gene: TRBJ1-4; d_gene: .; CDR3nt: TGTGCCAGCAGCTTGGGGCAGGTGGACTCAAATGAAAAACTGTTTTTT; CDR3aa: CASSLGQVDSNEKLFF
abundance: .; v_gene: TRBV23-1; j_gene: TRBJ1-1; d_gene: .; CDR3nt: TGCGCCAGCAGTGGGGGCCGAGGTGGGTTGAACACTGAAGCTTTCTTT; CDR3aa: CASSGGRGGLNTEAFF
abundance: .; v_gene: TRBV18; j_gene: TRBJ2-3; d_gene: TRBD1; CDR3nt: TGTGCCAGCTCACCATCCCAGGGGGCTCTGGCAGATACGCAGTATTTT; CDR3aa: CASSPSQGALADTQYF
abundance: .; v_gene: TRBV10-3; j_gene: TRBJ1-4; d_gene: .; CDR3nt: TGTGCCATCAGTGAGTCATTGAATGAAAAACTGTTTTTT; CDR3aa: CAISESLNEKLFF
abundance: .; v_gene: TRBV5-1; j_gene: TRBJ2-3; d_gene: TRBD2; CDR3nt: TGCGCCAGCAGACTAGCGGGGGACACAGATACGCAGTATTTT; CDR3aa: CASRLAGDTDTQYF
abundance: once; v_gene: TRBV7-2; j_gene: TRBJ2-4; d_gene: .; CDR3nt: TGTGCCAGCAGCTTAGCAGCCCAGACTTTAGCCAAAAACATTCAGTACTTC; CDR3aa: CASSLAAQTLAKNIQYF
abundance: .; v_gene: TRBV13; j_gene: TRBJ1-5; d_gene: .; CDR3nt: TGTGCCAGCAGCTTAGGGGGTGGCAATCAGCCCCAGCATTTT; CDR3aa: CASSLGGGNQPQHF